Sequencing of this T cell receptor (beta chain) was carried out in a study of blood T cell repertoires in COVID-19. Study-level information: The samples span acute and convalescent COVID-19 from the United States, Italy and Spain. T cells, B-cell-depleted T cells, or PBMCs provided the cDNA or gDNA that served as material.

Authors' methods: Reference gene primer amplification in the assay estimated nucleated cell counts. The repertoire was sequenced with immunoSEQ multiplex PCR; TCRdb's copy has only in-frame clones and lacks some. D and trimming come from the DNA, and the V and J calls and clone size come from that table. The sample gives over 75,000 clones, approximately 92% of which show up once; about 5% is in the top ten. The CDR3 contains 14 residues. V lost 0 bases and J 5 bases, leaving 10 bases between the germline ends. Germline loops: CDR1 LGHNA, CDR2 YSLEER. This chain connects TRBV4-3 to TRBJ2-5; D may be TRBD1 (5 bases). This TCR derives from a woman older than 75 with active COVID-19. The specimen was peripheral blood. The CDR3 here is CASSQEDPGETQYF. In nucleotides, the CDR3 is TGCGCCAGCAGCCAAGAGGACCCAGGGGAGACCCAGTACTTC.